The T cell receptor beta chain under discussion was sequenced for a study of cytomegalovirus exposure and HLA in healthy donors. Study conclusions and caveats: Sequencing likely generated an artifact that appeared as a cluster of highly shared sequence variants. A later analysis appeared to link common viral pathogens to several of the most significant clusters. Most CMV-associated TCR beta chains were later found to appear HLA-restricted.

A remark on this clone: The antigen is not known.

Primers: 60 Vbeta forward and 13 Jbeta reverse. Per the original data handling: Roughly 11 million of the 80 million or so unique TCR beta chains counted in a later analysis were shared. This table comes from immunoSEQ multiplex PCR, and its TCRdb copy is limited to in-frame clones, with some not included. V and J calls and clone size are copied from that table; D and trimming were computed from the DNA. The sample comprises tens of thousands of clones, roughly three quarters of which are singletons, and 1.1% to 1.5% rests with the top ten. Material: PBMCs. The TCR originated in a male donor in good health and CMV-seronegative.

The CDR3 bases are TGTGCCAGCAGTTCTCAGGGGGCAGCCGATGAAAAACTGTTTTTT. Translating it yields CASSSQGAADEKLFF. The chain recombines TRBV6-6 with TRBJ1-4, with 8 bases that match TRBD1. With 4 bases clipped from V and 6 bases from J, the junction kept 7 bases outside the gene matches. The CDR3 loop spans 15 amino acids. CDR1 is MNHNY and CDR2 is SVGAGI in the germline V gene (reference sequence).